Reported below is one T cell receptor (beta chain). Antigen unknown. The gene names given are mouse names. The missing CDR3 end, 4 residues past where the read stops, is filled in from the germline J gene. Extracted RNA was reverse transcribed into cDNA, the sequencing template. Assay: immunoSEQ multiplex PCR; the TCRdb copy retains only in-frame clones and omits some. The sample offers around 300,000 clones and no singletons, the top ten holding less than 1.5%. Trimming took off 4 bases at V and 1 base at J, with 6 bases between the two ends. CDR3 length: 13 amino acids. Germline assignment: CDR1 LGHNA and CDR2 YNLKQL (reference sequence). The entry originates in a study of CD8+ T cells in alopecia areata. Study-wide results and caveats: TCR sharing across patients was less clear than in mice, possibly HLA-related.

Cutaneous lymph nodes were pooled and cells sorted by CD4, CD8alpha, NKG2D, NKG2ACE and more. V is TRBV5 and J is TRBJ2-3; tentatively, D is TRBD2 (6 bases). What was sequenced was CD4+ T cells sorted from a lymph node. The source of this sequence is a C3H/HeJ mouse with alopecia areata. MHC haplotype of the mouse line: H2-k. The sequenced part of the CDR3 DNA is TGTGCCAGCAGCCGGGGGGGTGCAGAA. Its protein is CASSRGGAE. The complete CDR3 protein is CASSRGGAETLYF.